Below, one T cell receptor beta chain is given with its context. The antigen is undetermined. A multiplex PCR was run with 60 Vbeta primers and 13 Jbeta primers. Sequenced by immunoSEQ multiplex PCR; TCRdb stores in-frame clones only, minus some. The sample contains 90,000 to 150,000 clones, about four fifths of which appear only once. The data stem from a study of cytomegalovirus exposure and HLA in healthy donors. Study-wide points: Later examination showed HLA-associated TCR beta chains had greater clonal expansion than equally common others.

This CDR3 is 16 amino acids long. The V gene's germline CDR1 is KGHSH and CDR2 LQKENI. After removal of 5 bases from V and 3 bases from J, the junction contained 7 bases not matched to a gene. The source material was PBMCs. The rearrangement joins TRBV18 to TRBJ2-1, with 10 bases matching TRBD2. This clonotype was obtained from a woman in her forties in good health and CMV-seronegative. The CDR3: CASSARLAGDYNEQFF. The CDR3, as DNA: TGTGCCAGCTCAGCGCGACTAGCGGGTGACTACAATGAGCAGTTCTTC.